One and the same sample provided the 9 T cell receptor beta chains below, sequenced in a study of T cell changes during pregnancy in multiple sclerosis. Measured with immunoSEQ multiplex PCR; TCRdb has only the in-frame clones, and not every one. Of approximately 50,000 clones in the sample, around 94% were seen once. Here the sequenced sample was CD4+ T cells from peripheral blood mononuclear cells, taken in the third trimester of pregnancy. Receptors were obtained from a female donor with multiple sclerosis, enrolled in a pregnancy study.

The V and J genes are TRBV5-6 and TRBJ1-1; D remains ambiguous. Trimming shortened V by 0 bases and J by 11 bases, and 20 bases separated the two germline ends. Germline lookup yields CDR1 SGHDT and CDR2 YYEEEE. The CDR3 is made up of 15 amino acids. The CDR3 DNA is TGTGCCAGCAGCTTGGTAGAAGCCTTTCCGGGTGGGGCTTTCTTT. This translates into CASSLVEAFPGGAFF.

A single count supports this clone. The V and J genes are TRBV5-4 and TRBJ1-1; D might be TRBD1 (5 bases). Trimming took off 4 bases at V and 5 bases at J, with 15 bases between the two ends. The length of the CDR3 is 14 residues. The germline V gene has CDR1 SGHNT and CDR2 YYREEE (reference sequence). The chain's CDR3 is CASSPAWGVTEAFF. The DNA of the CDR3 is TGTGCCAGCAGCCCTGCCTGGGGGGTGACTGAAGCTTTCTTT.

The V and J genes are TRBV7-9 and TRBJ2-7, with D possibly TRBD1 on 6 matching bases. CDR1 is SEHNR, CDR2 FQNEAQ, per germline (reference sequence). This CDR3 comprises 15 residues. Trimming removed 5 bases from V and 5 bases from J, with 19 bases in between. CDR3 sequence (DNA): TGTGCCAGCAGCGATACAGGGACGGTTCGGGACGAGCAGTACTTC. This encodes CASSDTGTVRDEQYF.

The CDR3 protein is CASSPRGSGANVLTF. CDR3 DNA: TGTGCCAGTAGCCCCAGGGGTTCTGGGGCCAACGTCCTGACTTTC. This sequence joins TRBV19 and TRBJ2-6, with a tentative D call TRBD1 (6 bases). Germline CDR1 and CDR2: LNHDA and SQIVND (reference sequence). CDR3 size: 15 residues. V dropped 6 bases and J dropped 1 base, with 10 bases sitting between them.

The chain carries TRBV28 and TRBJ1-4; 10 bases match TRBD1. Germline V gene lookup returns CDR1 MDHEN and CDR2 SYDVKM. This CDR3 is 14 amino acids long. The junction had 5 bases not matched to a gene; V was cut back by 7 bases and J by 6 bases. The CDR3 reads CASTLGTGDEKLFF. The CDR3 DNA reads TGTGCCAGCACCCTTGGGACAGGGGATGAAAAACTGTTTTTT.

J is TRBJ2-1 and V is TRBV5-1; the match to TRBD2 covers 7 bases. The CDR3 totals 13 residues. Germline CDR1 SGHRS, CDR2 YFSETQ. Unmatched junction bases numbered 7, after V lost 2 bases and J lost 11 bases. DNA for the CDR3: TGCGCCAGCAGCTTAGACCGGGACTACCAGCAGTTCTTC. This encodes CASSLDRDYQQFF.

The chain has TRBV27 and TRBJ2-5; possibly TRBD1 for D (6 bases). CDR3 length: 14 amino acids. The V and J ends lost 6 bases and 2 bases respectively, with 13 bases between them. Germline CDR1 MNHEY, CDR2 SMNVEV (reference sequence). The DNA of the CDR3 is TGTGCCAGCAGCCCGGCAGGGGTACAAGAGACCCAGTACTTC. Its translation: CASSPAGVQETQYF.

This chain connects TRBV4-3 to TRBJ2-1; D is perhaps TRBD2 (6 bases). Germline assignment: CDR1 LGHNA and CDR2 YSLEER. Trimming left V 3 bases short and J 8 bases short, with 8 bases between. This CDR3 contains 12 residues. CDR3 bases: TGCGCCAGCAGCCAGAAGCGGGATGAGCAGTTCTTC. This gives the protein CASSQKRDEQFF.

In this sample, this clone turned up once. The rearrangement uses TRBV4-2 and TRBJ2-1; D remains ambiguous. Trimming stripped 1 base from V and 12 bases from J, with 16 bases between. The CDR3 has 14 residues. Germline CDR1 is LGHNA and CDR2 is YNFKEQ. The chain's CDR3 is CASSQGLGSPLQFF. In nucleotides, the CDR3 is TGTGCCAGCAGCCAAGGGTTAGGTAGCCCGCTGCAGTTCTTC.